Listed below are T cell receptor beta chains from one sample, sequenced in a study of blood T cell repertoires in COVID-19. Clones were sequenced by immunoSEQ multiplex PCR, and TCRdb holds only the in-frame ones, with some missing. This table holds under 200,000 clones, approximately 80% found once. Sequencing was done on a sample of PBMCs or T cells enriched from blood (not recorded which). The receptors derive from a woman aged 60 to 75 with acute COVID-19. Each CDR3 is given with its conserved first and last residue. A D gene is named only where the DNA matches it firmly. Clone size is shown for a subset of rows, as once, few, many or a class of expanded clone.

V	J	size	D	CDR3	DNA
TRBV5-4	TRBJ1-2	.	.	CASSSRGGNYGYTF	TGTGCCAGCAGCTCCCGCGGGGGTAACTATGGCTACACCTTC
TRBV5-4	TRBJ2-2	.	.	CASSLRSQDTGELFF	TGTGCCAGCAGCTTGCGATCACAGGACACCGGGGAGCTGTTTTTT
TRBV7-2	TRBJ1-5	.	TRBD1	CASSLEGQLSNQPQHF	TGTGCCAGCAGCTTAGAGGGACAGCTTTCCAATCAGCCCCAGCATTTT
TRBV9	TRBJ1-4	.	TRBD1	CASSPAPGQGHEKLFF	TGTGCCAGCAGCCCCGCGCCGGGACAGGGTCATGAAAAACTGTTTTTT
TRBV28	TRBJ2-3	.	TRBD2	CASSPSSGGGTDTQYF	TGTGCCAGCAGTCCGTCTAGCGGGGGGGGCACAGATACGCAGTATTTT
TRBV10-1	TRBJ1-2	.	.	CASNEDKNYGYTF	TGCGCCAGCAATGAGGACAAGAACTATGGCTACACCTTC
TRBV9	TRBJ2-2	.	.	CASSVSGGLWAGELFF	TGTGCCAGCAGCGTTAGCGGAGGCCTGTGGGCCGGGGAGCTGTTTTTT
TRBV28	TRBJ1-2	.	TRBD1	CASSRTGDGYTF	TGTGCCAGCAGTCGGACAGGGGATGGCTACACCTTC
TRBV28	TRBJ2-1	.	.	CASSLASPGEQFF	TGTGCCAGCAGTTTAGCCTCCCCCGGGGAGCAGTTCTTC
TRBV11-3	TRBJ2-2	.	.	CASSLGGLAGELFF	TGTGCCAGCAGCTTAGGTGGTCTAGCCGGGGAGCTGTTTTTT
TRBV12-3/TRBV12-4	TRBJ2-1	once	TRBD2	CASEGGTRNFF	TGTGCCAGCGAGGGCGGGACTAGGAATTTCTTC
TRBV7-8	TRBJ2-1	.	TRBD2	CASSFSGGAAEQFF	TGTGCCAGCAGCTTCAGCGGGGGGGCAGCTGAGCAGTTCTTC
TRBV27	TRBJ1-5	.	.	CASSFLGGNQPQHF	TGTGCCAGCAGTTTTTTAGGGGGCAATCAGCCCCAGCATTTT
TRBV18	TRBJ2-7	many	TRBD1	CASSAGQGPYEQYF	TGTGCCAGCTCGGCCGGACAGGGACCCTACGAGCAGTACTTC
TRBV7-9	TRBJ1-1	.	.	CASRFGRGNTEAFF	TGTGCCAGCAGGTTCGGCAGGGGGAACACTGAAGCTTTCTTT
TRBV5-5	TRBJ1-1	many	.	CASSPTVVRGRMNTEAFF	TGTGCCAGCAGCCCGACCGTTGTCAGGGGAAGAATGAACACTGAAGCTTTCTTT
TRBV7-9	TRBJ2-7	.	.	CASSLDRTAYEQYF	TGTGCCAGCAGCTTAGACAGGACCGCCTACGAGCAGTACTTC
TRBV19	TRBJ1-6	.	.	CASNKPGLSTSPLHF	TGTGCCAGTAATAAACCTGGACTTTCTACTTCACCCCTCCACTTT
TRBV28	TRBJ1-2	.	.	CASSSGASGYTF	TGTGCCAGCAGTTCAGGGGCTTCGGGCTACACCTTC
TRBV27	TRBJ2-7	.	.	CASSFQGRASYEQYF	TGTGCCAGCAGTTTCCAGGGGAGAGCCTCCTACGAGCAGTACTTC
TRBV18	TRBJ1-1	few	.	CASSPREGTEAFF	TGTGCCAGCTCACCGCGGGAGGGCACTGAAGCTTTCTTT
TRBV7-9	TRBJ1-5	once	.	CASSPQISNQPQHF	TGTGCCAGCAGCCCACAGATTAGCAATCAGCCCCAGCATTTT